These 26 T cell receptor beta chains share one sample of origin, sequenced in a study of molecular identifiers for immune sequencing clone quantification. TCRdb independently ran MiXCR on the PCR reads; one entry per CDR3 protein. The sample yields roughly 9,700 distinct CDR3 sequences, approximately 19% seen once. Sequencing was done on a sample of naive CD8+ T cells from blood, with Jurkat cell RNA spiked in. The subset here: FACS-sorted CD8+CD4-CCR7+CD45RA+ naive T cells. The receptors derive from a human donor in good health. Some libraries in this study had Jurkat cell RNA spiked in.

As for this clonotype: A much larger clonotype is one base distant, so this may be a read error. Likely a read error: the CDR3 ends without its conserved phenylalanine or tryptophan. This sequence joins TRBV19 and TRBJ1-1; possibly TRBD1 for D (6 bases). The CDR3 totals 14 residues. V was trimmed by 5 bases and J by 11 bases, leaving 21 bases between them. Germline CDR1 and CDR2: LNHDA and SQIVND (reference sequence). In nucleotides, the CDR3 is TGTGCCAGTAGTTTAGTAGGGATTGACAGGTTGGCTTTCTCT. Protein: CASSLVGIDRLAFS.

This clonotype was picked up many times. The chain carries TRBV7-8 and TRBJ2-5; D is unresolved. V dropped 0 bases and J dropped 1 base, with 3 bases sitting between them. CDR3 size: 13 residues. CDR1 and CDR2 (germline): SGHVS, FQNEAQ. CDR3 in DNA: TGTGCCAGCAGCTTAGCTATCCAAGAGACCCAGTACTTC. Amino acid sequence: CASSLAIQETQYF.

This clonotype is categorized as medium-sized. The chain recombines TRBV9 with TRBJ2-2; D ambiguous. This CDR3 is built from 13 residues. Trimming left V 0 bases short and J 5 bases short, with 5 bases between. The germline V gene encodes CDR1 SGDLS and CDR2 YYNGEE. CDR3 amino acids: CASSVVYTGELFF. CDR3 nucleotides: TGTGCCAGCAGCGTAGTTTATACCGGGGAGCTGTTTTTT.

This clonotype was recorded many times. V is TRBV27 and J is TRBJ1-1, with 9 bases fitting TRBD1. Germline CDR1 reads MNHEY; CDR2 reads SMNVEV (reference sequence). Trimming cost V 5 bases and J 11 bases; bases outside gene matches: 12. This CDR3 spans 14 amino acids. The CDR3, as DNA: TGTGCCAGCAGTCAAGGGACAGGGAATTTAGGGGCTTTCTTT. Its protein product is CASSQGTGNLGAFF.

This chain links TRBV7-9 with TRBJ2-1, with 8 bases that match TRBD2. With 4 bases clipped from V and 7 bases from J, the junction kept 15 bases outside the gene matches. CDR1 is SEHNR, CDR2 FQNEAQ, per germline (reference sequence). This CDR3 spans 17 amino acids. The CDR3 loop reads CASSYSFPAGVRNEQFF. In nucleotides, the CDR3 is TGTGCCAGCAGCTACTCATTTCCAGCGGGAGTCCGAAATGAGCAGTTCTTC.

At least ten counts were recorded for this clonotype. The genes are TRBV7-9 and TRBJ1-2, with unresolved D. Germline CDR1 and CDR2: SEHNR and FQNEAQ (reference sequence). This CDR3 comprises 15 residues. Deletions cut 4 bases from V and 3 bases from J, with 15 bases between. This chain's CDR3 is CASSYGIQADYGYTF. CDR3 bases: TGTGCCAGCAGCTACGGGATACAAGCCGACTATGGCTACACCTTC.

This clonotype was seen at least ten times. V and J are TRBV5-4 and TRBJ2-7; 12 nucleotides match TRBD1. CDR1 is SGHNT and CDR2 is YYREEE in the germline V gene (reference sequence). J lost 2 bases, V lost 4 bases, and 13 bases had no gene match. The CDR3 is made up of 18 amino acids. The CDR3 region is CASSGASGQGALTYEQYF. The CDR3 coding sequence is TGTGCCAGCAGCGGCGCCTCGGGACAGGGGGCTCTTACCTACGAGCAGTACTTC.

The chain couples TRBV29-1 to TRBJ2-7; D may be TRBD2 (5 bases). The V end was cut by 3 bases, the J end by 3 bases, with 9 bases between. CDR3 length equals 12 residues. Germline V gene sequence: CDR1 SQVTM, CDR2 ANQGSEA. CDR3 amino acids: CSVDGGFYEQYF. DNA for the CDR3: TGCAGCGTTGACGGAGGTTTCTACGAGCAGTACTTC.

As regards this clonotype: A read error is possible here, since a much larger clone lies one base away. This chain joins TRBV14 and TRBJ2-5; possibly TRBD1 or TRBD2 for D (6 bases each). This CDR3 has 15 amino acids. Per germline, CDR1 SGHDN and CDR2 FVKESK. The CDR3 DNA reads TGTGCCAGCAGCCAAGTACGGGGGCTTAAAGAGACCCAGTGCTTC. Encoded protein: CASSQVRGLKETQCF.

This clonotype was picked up many times. The chain couples TRBV19 to TRBJ2-7; 13 bases match TRBD2. Losses at the gene ends were 1 base for V and 4 bases for J; bases not matched to a gene: 1. The length of the CDR3 is 15 residues. CDR1 LNHDA and CDR2 SQIVND come from the germline V gene (reference sequence). The CDR3 DNA reads as TGTGCCAGTAGTATAGGACTAGCGGGAGGTTACGAGCAGTACTTC. This encodes CASSIGLAGGYEQYF.

Notes on this clonotype: This may be a read error, as it is one base from a much larger clone. The J gene is TRBJ2-3, the V gene TRBV25-1; D could derive from TRBD1 or TRBD2 (5 bases each). The CDR3 spans 15 residues. Trimming removed 8 bases at V and 5 bases at J, with 20 bases between. CDR1 and CDR2 from the germline V gene are MGHDK and SYGVNS. The CDR3 sequence is CASGWGISSVDTQYF. DNA for the CDR3: TGTGCCAGCGGTTGGGGGATTTCATCGGTAGATACGCAGTATTTT.

Details on this clonotype: Germline is not matched at one junction end, which may reflect a read error. The rearrangement links TRBV12-3 or TRBV12-4 to TRBJ2-2; either TRBD1 or TRBD2 may supply D (5 bases each). CDR3 length equals 14 residues. CDR3 in DNA: TGTGCCAGCACGAGGGGCCTGAGCACCGGGGAGCTGTCTTTT. Translating gives CASTRGLSTGELSF.

In its sample, this clonotype was seen many times. As DNA, the CDR3 is TGTGCCAGTAGTATAAGTGGAAGCACCGGGGAGCTGTTTTTT. Its protein is CASSISGSTGELFF. This chain connects TRBV19 to TRBJ2-2; D ambiguous. V was clipped by 2 bases and J by 4 bases, with 8 bases between them. CDR3 length: 14 residues. CDR1 is LNHDA and CDR2 is SQIVND in the germline V gene (reference sequence).

This clonotype is classed as medium-sized. The chain joins TRBV4-1 to TRBJ2-7, with TRBD2 identical over 11 bases. The CDR3 contains 15 residues. Per the germline V gene, CDR1 is MGHRA and CDR2 is YSYEKL. The V gene end was trimmed by 0 bases and the J gene end by 9 bases; junction bases not matched to a gene: 7. The CDR3: CASSQDFTSGGGQYF. In DNA form, the CDR3 reads TGCGCCAGCAGCCAAGATTTCACTAGCGGGGGCGGGCAGTACTTC.

The CDR3 sequence: CASSLGVLGSNEQFF. CDR3 coding DNA: TGTGCCAGCAGCTTAGGGGTGCTTGGGAGCAATGAGCAGTTCTTC. V is TRBV11-2 and J is TRBJ2-1; possibly TRBD2 for D (5 bases). This CDR3 is built from 15 residues. V was cut by 1 base and J by 6 bases, with 13 bases left in between. Germline V gives CDR1 SGHAT, CDR2 FQNNGV.

As to this clonotype: This may be a read error, as it is one base from a much larger clone. The V gene is TRBV7-9, the J gene TRBJ2-7; the match to TRBD1 covers 9 bases. Looked up from germline, CDR1 is SEHNR and CDR2 is FQNEAQ (reference sequence). The CDR3 spans 10 residues. CDR3 protein: CASSRDRVIF. The CDR3, as DNA: TGTGCCAGCAGCCGGGACAGGGTAATCTTC.

This clonotype counts as medium-sized. This sequence joins TRBV25-1 and TRBJ2-2; D gene uncertain. V lost 10 bases and J lost 6, with 9 bases in between. The CDR3 totals 11 residues. The germline gives CDR1 MGHDK, CDR2 SYGVNS. CDR3 sequence: CATTLSGELFF. In nucleotides, the CDR3 is TGTGCCACCACATTGTCCGGGGAGCTGTTTTTT.

This clonotype was counted ten times or more. The chain is built from TRBV6-2 or TRBV6-3 and TRBJ2-7, with 13 bases lining up with TRBD2. The CDR3 length is 15 residues. V was pared by 5 bases and J by 5 bases, with 6 bases of the junction left unmatched. Germline CDR1 reads MNHEY; CDR2 reads SVGEGT. The CDR3 region has the DNA TGTGCCAGCAGTCTCGGGACTAGCGGGAATGACGAGCAGTACTTC. The encoded protein is CASSLGTSGNDEQYF.

This clonotype occurred many times. This rearrangement joins TRBV5-6 to TRBJ2-4; unclear D gene. Germline CDR1 reads SGHDT; CDR2 reads YYEEEE. CDR3 size: 12 residues. The V end lost 4 bases, the J end lost 3 bases, and 5 bases lay between the germline ends. The CDR3 nucleotides are TGTGCCAGCAGCAGATTCAAAAACATTCAGTACTTC. Translating it yields CASSRFKNIQYF.

The chain carries TRBV7-9 and TRBJ2-1, with 10 bases aligning to TRBD2. This CDR3 contains 16 residues. Unmatched junction bases numbered 9, after V lost 3 bases and J lost 7 bases. Germline V gene data show CDR1 as SEHNR and CDR2 as FQNEAQ (reference sequence). CDR3 sequence reads: CASSFLSSGSRNEQFF. CDR3 nucleotide sequence: TGTGCCAGCAGCTTCCTCTCTAGCGGGAGTCGGAATGAGCAGTTCTTC.

This clonotype is medium-sized (0.01 to 0.1%) within its sample. The chain is built from TRBV4-3 and TRBJ2-6; TRBD1 matches at 7 bases. Germline CDR1 reads LGHNA; CDR2 reads YSLEER. V gave up 5 bases and J gave up 2 bases; unmatched junction bases: 9. This CDR3 comprises 17 residues. CDR3 bases: TGCGCCAGCAGCGCTACAGGGGAAGGGCCTGGGGCCAACGTCCTGACTTTC. This gives the protein CASSATGEGPGANVLTF.

This clonotype is labeled as medium-sized. This chain uses TRBV6-6 with TRBJ2-3, with a weak D call TRBD2 (5 bases). V lost 2 bases and J lost 3, with 9 bases in between. The germline CDR1 and CDR2 sequences are MNHNY and SVGAGI (reference sequence). The CDR3 has 14 residues. CDR3 loop: CASSYHWRTDTQYF. In DNA form, the CDR3 reads TGTGCCAGCAGTTACCACTGGAGGACAGATACGCAGTATTTT.

In this sample, this clonotype turned up a few times. The chain links TRBV7-2 to TRBJ2-2; D is unresolved. CDR3 size: 14 residues. Per the germline V gene, CDR1 is SGHTA and CDR2 is FQGNSA. V lost 0 bases and J lost 4, with 6 bases in between. The CDR3 DNA sequence: TGTGCCAGCAGCTTAGCGCTTCTCACCGGGGAGCTGTTTTTT. As protein: CASSLALLTGELFF.

This clonotype counts as medium-sized (0.01 to 0.1%). This rearrangement joins TRBV4-3 to TRBJ2-1; D remains unclear. CDR1 is LGHNA, CDR2 YSLEER, per germline. The CDR3 totals 13 residues. Between the trimmed V and J ends, which lost 1 base and 8 bases, there was a span of 9 bases. DNA for the CDR3: TGCGCCAGCAGCCAAGCCCCTGGGGATGAGCAGTTCTTC. Encoded protein: CASSQAPGDEQFF.

This clonotype was seen many times. The gene calls are TRBV6-1 and TRBJ1-1; the D gene is possibly TRBD1 (5 bases). Trimming removed 5 bases at V and 0 bases at J, with 10 bases between. The CDR3 spans 14 residues. CDR1 is MNHNS and CDR2 is SASEGT in the germline V gene. DNA of the CDR3: TGTGCCAGCAGTTACAGGAACATGAACACTGAAGCTTTCTTT. Its protein product is CASSYRNMNTEAFF.

By share, this clonotype ranks as medium-sized. The chain combines TRBV30 with TRBJ2-3; perhaps TRBD2 as D (5 bases). Germline CDR1 reads GTSNPN; CDR2 reads SVGIG (reference sequence). V shed 2 bases and J shed 2 bases, with 8 bases lying between them. CDR3 length: 13 amino acids. CDR3 in amino acids: CAWSWGDTDTQYF. CDR3 DNA: TGTGCCTGGAGTTGGGGAGACACAGATACGCAGTATTTT. Based on the CDR3 plus reference TRBV30 and TRBJ2-3, the full variable domain is SQTIHQWPATLVQPVGSPLSLECTVEGTSNPNLYWYRQAAGRGLQLLFYSVGIGQISSEVPQNLSASRPQDRQFILSSKKLLLSDSGFYLCAWSWGDTDTQYFGPGTRLTVL.